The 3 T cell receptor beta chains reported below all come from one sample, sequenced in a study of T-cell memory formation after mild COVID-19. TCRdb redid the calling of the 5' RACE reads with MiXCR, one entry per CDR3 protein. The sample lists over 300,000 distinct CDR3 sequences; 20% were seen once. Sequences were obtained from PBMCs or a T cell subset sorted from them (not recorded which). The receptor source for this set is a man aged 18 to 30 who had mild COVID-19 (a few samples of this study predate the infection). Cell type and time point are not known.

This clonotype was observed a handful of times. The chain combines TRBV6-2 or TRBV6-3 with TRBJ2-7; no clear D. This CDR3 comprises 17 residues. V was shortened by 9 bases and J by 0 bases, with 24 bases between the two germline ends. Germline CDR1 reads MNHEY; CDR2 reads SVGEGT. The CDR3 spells CASSCGYLGCSSYEQYV. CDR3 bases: TGTGCCAGTTCATGTGGCTACTTGGGGTGTAGCTCCTACGAGCAGTACGTC.

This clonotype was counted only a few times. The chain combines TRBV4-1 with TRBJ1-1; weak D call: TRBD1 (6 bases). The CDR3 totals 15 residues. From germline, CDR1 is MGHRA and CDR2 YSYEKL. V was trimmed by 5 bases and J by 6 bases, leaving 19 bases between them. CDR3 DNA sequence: TGCGCCAGCAGCGAAAGGGAAAGGGGGTTCGCTGAAGCTTTCTTT. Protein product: CASSERERGFAEAFF.

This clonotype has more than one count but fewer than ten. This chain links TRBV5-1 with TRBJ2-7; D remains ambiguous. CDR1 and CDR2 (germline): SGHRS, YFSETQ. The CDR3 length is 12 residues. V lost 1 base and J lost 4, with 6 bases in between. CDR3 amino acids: CASSLPTYEQYF. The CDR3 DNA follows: TGCGCCAGCAGCTTGCCCACTTACGAGCAGTACTTC.